The entry below describes one T cell receptor beta chain. Its antigen remains unidentified. There are 13 residues in the CDR3. V gave up 4 bases and J gave up 3 bases, with 10 bases separating them. Germline V gene data show CDR1 as KGHSY and CDR2 as FQNENV. Data came from immunoSEQ multiplex PCR; TCRdb stores just in-frame clones and leaves some out. The sample has about 11,000 clones; over 70% are singletons. The sample originates from a study of OX40 agonist ivuxolimab in advanced cancers. Study summary: Three patients showed partial responses: one hepatocellular carcinoma and two cutaneous melanoma cases. Findings and limits, study-wide: Compared with others, partial responders at 0.1-3.0 mg/kg displayed clonal expansion among the lowest.

The chain has TRBV16 and TRBJ2-7, with D hard to call. This TCR came from an adult with an advanced solid tumor such as melanoma, head and neck, liver or kidney cancer. This sample comprised CD4+ or CD8+ T cells sorted from blood, obtained in a trial of the OX40 agonist ivuxolimab. CDR3 loop: CASSPQVGYEQYF. CDR3 DNA sequence: TGTGCCAGCAGCCCACAAGTGGGCTACGAGCAGTACTTC.